This T cell receptor (beta chain) is from a study of technical replicates of blood from several donors. Data came from immunoSEQ multiplex PCR; TCRdb stores just in-frame clones and leaves some out. The profile shows roughly 76,000 clones, 80% to 95% of them singletons. The CDR3 is made up of 13 amino acids. V shed 6 bases and J shed 1 base, with 10 bases lying between them. Germline CDR1 and CDR2: SEHNR and FQNEAQ (reference sequence). The sequencing input was T cells isolated from PBMCs. The genes are TRBV7-9 and TRBJ2-7; D might be TRBD1 (6 bases). This TCR was recovered from a human donor in good health. Some clones in this sample may be carry-over from other donors' samples. The chain's CDR3 is CASSAGQSYEQYF. DNA for the CDR3: TGTGCCAGCAGTGCAGGACAGTCCTACGAGCAGTACTTC.